This T cell receptor beta chain was sequenced during a study of blood T cell repertoires in COVID-19. The CDR3 is 14 amino acids. The ends were cut back, 3 bases at V and 1 base at J, with 9 bases in the middle. Germline CDR1 LNHDA, CDR2 SQIVND (reference sequence). TCRdb's copy holds only in-frame clones and misses some; the assay was immunoSEQ multiplex PCR. The sample has about 270,000 clones, roughly 87% seen once; the top ten hold approximately 1%. The V gene is TRBV19, the J gene TRBJ1-1; TRBD1 is a possible D gene (6 bases). This clonotype was obtained from a woman aged 30 to 39 who had recovered from COVID-19. Sequences were obtained from PBMCs or T cells enriched from blood (not recorded which). The CDR3 coding sequence is TGTGCCAGTAGTATGGGGACACGGAACACTGAAGCTTTCTTT. It is translated as CASSMGTRNTEAFF.